Below, 4 T cell receptor beta chains from the same sample are listed, as sequenced in a study of cytomegalovirus exposure and HLA in healthy donors. Use of 60 Vbeta and 13 Jbeta primers characterized the PCR. TCRdb's copy holds only in-frame clones and misses some; the assay was immunoSEQ multiplex PCR. The repertoire includes approximately 170,000 clones, around 68% of them detected once, and 1.4% to 1.5% sits in the top ten. The sample taken for sequencing was PBMCs. Receptor source: a man aged 45-60 years in good health and CMV-seronegative.

CDR3 in amino acids: CASTSGGALLRQYF. CDR3 in DNA: TGTGCCAGCACTTCAGGAGGGGCCCTCCTACGGCAGTACTTC. The V and J genes are TRBV6-1 and TRBJ2-5; the D gene is possibly TRBD2 (6 bases). The germline V and J ends were trimmed by 7 bases and 11 bases, with 23 bases remaining between them. The length of the CDR3 is 14 residues. Germline V gene sequence: CDR1 MNHNS, CDR2 SASEGT.

V usage is TRBV2 and J usage is TRBJ1-5; 8 bases map to TRBD1. The CDR3 spans 15 residues. The V segment lost 3 bases and the J segment 4 bases; nucleotides outside the gene matches: 5. The germline V gene has CDR1 SNHLY and CDR2 FYNNEI. The CDR3 sequence: CASSDSGQGNQPQHF. The CDR3 DNA follows: TGTGCCAGCAGTGATTCAGGACAGGGAAATCAGCCCCAGCATTTT.

The CDR3 DNA is TGTGCCAGCAGCTTAGGAGGCGGCCCCAATGAAAAACTGTTTTTT. It translates to CASSLGGGPNEKLFF. This rearrangement joins TRBV7-2 to TRBJ1-4; no clear D. The CDR3 is 15 residues long. The V end lost 1 base, the J end lost 5 bases, and 11 bases lay between the germline ends. Germline V gene data show CDR1 as SGHTA and CDR2 as FQGNSA.

This chain connects TRBV5-1 to TRBJ2-7, with 9 positions matching TRBD1. CDR1 and CDR2 (germline): SGHRS, YFSETQ. The CDR3 consists of 16 residues. J lost 2 bases, V lost 2 bases, and 8 bases had no gene match. The CDR3 nucleotides are TGCGCCAGCAGCTTAAGCCGGGACAGGGCTCCCTACGAGCAGTACTTC. It yields the protein CASSLSRDRAPYEQYF.